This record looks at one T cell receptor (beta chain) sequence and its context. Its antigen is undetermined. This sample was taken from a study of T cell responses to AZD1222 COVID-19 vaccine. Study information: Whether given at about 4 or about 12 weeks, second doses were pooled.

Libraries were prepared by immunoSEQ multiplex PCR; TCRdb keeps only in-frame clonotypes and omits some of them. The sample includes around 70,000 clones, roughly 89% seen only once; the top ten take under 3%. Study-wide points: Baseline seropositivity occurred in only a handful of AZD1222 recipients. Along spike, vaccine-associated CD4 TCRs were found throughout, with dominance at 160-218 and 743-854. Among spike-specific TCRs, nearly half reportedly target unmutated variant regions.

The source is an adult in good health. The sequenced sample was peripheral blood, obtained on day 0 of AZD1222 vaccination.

CDR3 amino acids: CASRRGRQETQYF. The CDR3 DNA reads TGTGCCAGCAGGCGGGGGAGGCAAGAGACCCAGTACTTC. The rearrangement links TRBV2 to TRBJ2-5; 7 positions match TRBD2. This CDR3 has 13 residues. Trimming took 6 bases from V and 2 from J; bases not matched to a gene: 3. Germline loops: CDR1 SNHLY, CDR2 FYNNEI.